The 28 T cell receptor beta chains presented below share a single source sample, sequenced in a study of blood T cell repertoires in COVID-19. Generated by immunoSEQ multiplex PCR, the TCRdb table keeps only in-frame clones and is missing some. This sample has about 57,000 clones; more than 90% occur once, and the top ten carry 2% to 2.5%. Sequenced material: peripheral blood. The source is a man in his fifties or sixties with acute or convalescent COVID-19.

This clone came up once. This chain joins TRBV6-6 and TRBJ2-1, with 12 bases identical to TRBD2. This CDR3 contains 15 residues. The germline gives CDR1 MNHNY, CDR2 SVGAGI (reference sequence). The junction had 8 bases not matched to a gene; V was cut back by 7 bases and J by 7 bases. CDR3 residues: CASKGTSGSSNEQFF. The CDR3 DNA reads TGTGCCAGCAAAGGGACTAGCGGGTCCAGTAATGAGCAGTTCTTC.

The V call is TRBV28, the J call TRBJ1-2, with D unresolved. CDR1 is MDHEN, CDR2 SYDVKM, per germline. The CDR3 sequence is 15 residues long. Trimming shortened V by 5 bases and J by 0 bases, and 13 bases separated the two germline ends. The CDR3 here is CASSPSVGPNYGYTF. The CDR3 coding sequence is TGTGCCAGCAGTCCGAGCGTAGGCCCTAACTATGGCTACACCTTC.

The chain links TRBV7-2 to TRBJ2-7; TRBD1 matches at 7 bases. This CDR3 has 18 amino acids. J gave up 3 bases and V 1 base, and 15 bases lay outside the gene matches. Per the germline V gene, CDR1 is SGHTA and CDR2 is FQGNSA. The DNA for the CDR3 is TGTGCCAGCAGCTTAGTCCCCCCCCGGGACAGAAGCTACTACGAGCAGTACTTC. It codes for CASSLVPPRDRSYYEQYF.

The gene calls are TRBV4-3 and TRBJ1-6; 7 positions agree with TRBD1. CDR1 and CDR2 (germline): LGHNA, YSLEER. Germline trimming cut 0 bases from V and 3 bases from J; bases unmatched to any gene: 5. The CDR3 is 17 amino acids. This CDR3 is CASSQEAGTDYNSPLHF. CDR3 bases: TGCGCCAGCAGCCAAGAGGCCGGGACAGACTATAATTCACCCCTCCACTTT.

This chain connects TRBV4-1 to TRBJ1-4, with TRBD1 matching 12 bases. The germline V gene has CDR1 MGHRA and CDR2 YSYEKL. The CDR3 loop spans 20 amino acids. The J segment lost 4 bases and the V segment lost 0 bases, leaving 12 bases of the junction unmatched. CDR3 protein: CASSQDPLGTGGLGNEKLFF. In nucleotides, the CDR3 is TGCGCCAGCAGCCAAGATCCGTTGGGGACAGGGGGCTTGGGTAATGAAAAACTGTTTTTT.

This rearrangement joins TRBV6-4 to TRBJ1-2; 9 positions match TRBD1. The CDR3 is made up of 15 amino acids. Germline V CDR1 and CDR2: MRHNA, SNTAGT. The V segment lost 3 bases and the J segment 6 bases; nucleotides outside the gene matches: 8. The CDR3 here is CASSEYRGRKDGYTF. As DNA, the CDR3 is TGTGCCAGCAGTGAATACAGGGGGCGGAAGGATGGCTACACCTTC.

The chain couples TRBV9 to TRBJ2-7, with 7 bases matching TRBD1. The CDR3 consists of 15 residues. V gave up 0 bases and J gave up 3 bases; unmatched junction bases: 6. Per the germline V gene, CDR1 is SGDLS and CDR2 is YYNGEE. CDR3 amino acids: CASSVGEQGHYEQYF. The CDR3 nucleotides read TGTGCCAGCAGCGTAGGGGAACAGGGGCACTACGAGCAGTACTTC.

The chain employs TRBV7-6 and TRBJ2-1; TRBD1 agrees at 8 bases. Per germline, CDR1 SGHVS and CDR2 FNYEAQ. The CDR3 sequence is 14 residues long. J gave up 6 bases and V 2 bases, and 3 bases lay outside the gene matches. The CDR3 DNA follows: TGTGCCAGCAGCTTAAATGGACAGGGCAATGAGCAGTTCTTC. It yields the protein CASSLNGQGNEQFF.

The CDR3 sequence: CASSRLAGGGTGELFF. The CDR3, as DNA: TGTGCCAGCAGCCGTCTAGCGGGAGGCGGCACCGGGGAGCTGTTTTTT. This chain links TRBV11-2 with TRBJ2-2; TRBD2 matches 11 bases. Germline V gives CDR1 SGHAT, CDR2 FQNNGV. Trimming removed 5 bases from V and 4 bases from J; junction bases left unmatched: 6. This CDR3 has 16 residues.

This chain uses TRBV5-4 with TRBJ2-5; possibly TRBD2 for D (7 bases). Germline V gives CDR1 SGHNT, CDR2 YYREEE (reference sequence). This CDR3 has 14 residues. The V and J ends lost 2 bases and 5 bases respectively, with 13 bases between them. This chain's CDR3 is CASSFGGAVETQYF. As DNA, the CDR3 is TGTGCCAGCAGCTTTGGGGGGGCGGTGGAGACCCAGTACTTC.

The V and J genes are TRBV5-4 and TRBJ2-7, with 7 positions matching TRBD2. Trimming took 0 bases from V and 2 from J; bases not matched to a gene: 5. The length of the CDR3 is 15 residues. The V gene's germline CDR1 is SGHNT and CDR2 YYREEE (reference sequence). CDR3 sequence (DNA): TGTGCCAGCAGCTTGGCGGGGGGATTAGCCTACGAGCAGTACTTC. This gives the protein CASSLAGGLAYEQYF.

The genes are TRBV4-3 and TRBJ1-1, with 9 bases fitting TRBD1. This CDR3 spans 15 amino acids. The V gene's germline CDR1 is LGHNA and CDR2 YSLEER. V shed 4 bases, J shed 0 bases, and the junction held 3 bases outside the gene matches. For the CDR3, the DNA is TGCGCCAGCAGCCCGGACAGGGGTATGAACACTGAAGCTTTCTTT. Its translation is CASSPDRGMNTEAFF.

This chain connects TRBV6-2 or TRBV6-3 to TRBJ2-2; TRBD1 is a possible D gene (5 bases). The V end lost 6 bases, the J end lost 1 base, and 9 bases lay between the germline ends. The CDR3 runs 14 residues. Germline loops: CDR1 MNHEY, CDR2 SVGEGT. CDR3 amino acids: CASRPTGNTGELFF. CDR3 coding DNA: TGTGCCAGCAGGCCTACAGGGAACACCGGGGAGCTGTTTTTT.

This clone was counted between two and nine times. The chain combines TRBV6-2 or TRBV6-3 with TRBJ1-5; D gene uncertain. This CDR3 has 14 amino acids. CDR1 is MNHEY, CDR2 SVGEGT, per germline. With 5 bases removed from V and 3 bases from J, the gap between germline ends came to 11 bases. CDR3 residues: CASSVPGYNQPQHF. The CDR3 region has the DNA TGTGCCAGCAGTGTTCCGGGTTACAATCAGCCCCAGCATTTT.

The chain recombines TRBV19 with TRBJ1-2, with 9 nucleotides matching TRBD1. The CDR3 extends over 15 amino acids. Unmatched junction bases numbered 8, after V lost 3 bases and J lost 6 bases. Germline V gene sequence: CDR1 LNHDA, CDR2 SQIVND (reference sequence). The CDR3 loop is CASSITGGAMNGYTF. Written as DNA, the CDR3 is TGTGCCAGTAGTATCACAGGGGGCGCGATGAATGGCTACACCTTC.

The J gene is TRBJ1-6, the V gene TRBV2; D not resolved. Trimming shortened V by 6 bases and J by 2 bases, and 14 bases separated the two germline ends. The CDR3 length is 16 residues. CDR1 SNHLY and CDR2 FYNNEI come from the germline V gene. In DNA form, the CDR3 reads TGTGCCAGCAGACCTTTCGGAACAGCCTATAATTCACCCCTCCACTTT. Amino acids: CASRPFGTAYNSPLHF.

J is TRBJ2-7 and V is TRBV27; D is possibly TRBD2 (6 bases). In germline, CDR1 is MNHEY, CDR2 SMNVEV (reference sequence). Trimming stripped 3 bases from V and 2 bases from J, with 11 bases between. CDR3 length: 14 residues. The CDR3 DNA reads TGTGCCAGCAGTTTTACTAGCTTTACCTACGAGCAGTACTTC. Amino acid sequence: CASSFTSFTYEQYF.

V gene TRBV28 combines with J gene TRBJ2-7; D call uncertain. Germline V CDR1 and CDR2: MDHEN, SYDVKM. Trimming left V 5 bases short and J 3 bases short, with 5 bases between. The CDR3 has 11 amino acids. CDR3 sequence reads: CASSKYYEQYF. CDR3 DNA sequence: TGTGCCAGCAGTAAATACTACGAGCAGTACTTC.

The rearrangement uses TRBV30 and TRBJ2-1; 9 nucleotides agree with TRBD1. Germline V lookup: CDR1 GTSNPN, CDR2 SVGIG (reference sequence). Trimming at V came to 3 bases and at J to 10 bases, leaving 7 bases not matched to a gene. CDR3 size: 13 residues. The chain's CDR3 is CAWSGTGLGEQFF. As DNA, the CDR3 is TGTGCCTGGAGCGGGACAGGGCTGGGGGAGCAGTTCTTC.

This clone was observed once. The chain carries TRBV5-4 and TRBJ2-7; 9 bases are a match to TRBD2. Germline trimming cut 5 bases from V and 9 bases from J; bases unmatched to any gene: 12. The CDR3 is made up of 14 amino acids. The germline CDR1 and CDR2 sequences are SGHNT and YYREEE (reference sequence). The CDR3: CASRYTLAGWGQYF. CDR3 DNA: TGTGCCAGCAGATATACCCTAGCGGGATGGGGGCAGTACTTC.

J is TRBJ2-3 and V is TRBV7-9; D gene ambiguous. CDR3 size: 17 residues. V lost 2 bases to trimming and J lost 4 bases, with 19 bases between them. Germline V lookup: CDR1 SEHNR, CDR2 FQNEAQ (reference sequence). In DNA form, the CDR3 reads TGTGCCAGCAGCTTAAATTTCAAGACGGGTGCCCCAGATACGCAGTATTTT. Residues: CASSLNFKTGAPDTQYF. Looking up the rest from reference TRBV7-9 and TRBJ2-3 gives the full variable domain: DTGVSQNPRHKITKRGQNVTFRCDPISEHNRLYWYRQTLGQGPEFLTYFQNEAQLEKSRLLSDRFSAERPKGSFSTLEIQRTEQGDSAMYLCASSLNFKTGAPDTQYFGPGTRLTVL.

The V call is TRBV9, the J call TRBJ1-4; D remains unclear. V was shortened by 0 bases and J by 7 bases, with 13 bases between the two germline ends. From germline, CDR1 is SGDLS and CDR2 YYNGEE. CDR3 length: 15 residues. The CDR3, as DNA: TGTGCCAGCAGCGTAGGGGCGGGGAGTACTGAAAAACTGTTTTTT. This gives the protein CASSVGAGSTEKLFF.

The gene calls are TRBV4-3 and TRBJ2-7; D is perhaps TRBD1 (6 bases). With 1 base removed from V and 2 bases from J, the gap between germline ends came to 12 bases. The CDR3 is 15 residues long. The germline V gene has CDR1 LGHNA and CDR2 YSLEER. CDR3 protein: CASSQANRVPYEQYF. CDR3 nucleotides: TGCGCCAGCAGCCAAGCCAACAGGGTCCCCTACGAGCAGTACTTC.

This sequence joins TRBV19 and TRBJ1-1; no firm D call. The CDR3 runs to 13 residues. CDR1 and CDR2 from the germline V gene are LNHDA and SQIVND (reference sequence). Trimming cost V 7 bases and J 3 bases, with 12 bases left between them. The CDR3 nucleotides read TGTGCCAGTACCGAAACCGCGGACACTGAAGCTTTCTTT. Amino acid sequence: CASTETADTEAFF.

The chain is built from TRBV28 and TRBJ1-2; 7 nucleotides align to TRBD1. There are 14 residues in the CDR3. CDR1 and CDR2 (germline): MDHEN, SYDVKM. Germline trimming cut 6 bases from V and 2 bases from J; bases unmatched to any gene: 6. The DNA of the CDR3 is TGTGCCAGCAGCTCCGGACAGGCCAACTATGGCTACACCTTC. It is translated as CASSSGQANYGYTF.

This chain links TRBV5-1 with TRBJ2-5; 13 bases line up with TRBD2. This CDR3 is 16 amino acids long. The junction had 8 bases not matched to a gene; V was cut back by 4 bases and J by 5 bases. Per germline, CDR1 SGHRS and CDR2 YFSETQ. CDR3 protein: CASSTGTSGTRETQYF. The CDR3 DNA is TGCGCCAGCAGCACAGGGACTAGCGGGACTAGGGAGACCCAGTACTTC.

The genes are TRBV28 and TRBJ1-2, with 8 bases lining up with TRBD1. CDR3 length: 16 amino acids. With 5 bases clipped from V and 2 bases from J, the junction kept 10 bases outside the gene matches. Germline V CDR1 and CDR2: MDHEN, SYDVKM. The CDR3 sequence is CASSTPGQDFNYGYTF. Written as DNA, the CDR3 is TGTGCCAGCAGTACTCCGGGACAGGATTTCAACTATGGCTACACCTTC.

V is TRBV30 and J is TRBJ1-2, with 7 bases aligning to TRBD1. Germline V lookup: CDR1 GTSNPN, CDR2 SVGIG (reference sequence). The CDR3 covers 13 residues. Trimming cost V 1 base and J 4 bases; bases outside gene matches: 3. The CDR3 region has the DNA TGTGCCTGGAGTGCGGACAGGCCCTATGGCTACACCTTC. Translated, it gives CAWSADRPYGYTF. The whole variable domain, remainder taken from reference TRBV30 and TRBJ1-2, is SQTIHQWPATLVQPVGSPLSLECTVEGTSNPNLYWYRQAAGRGLQLLFYSVGIGQISSEVPQNLSASRPQDRQFILSSKKLLLSDSGFYLCAWSADRPYGYTFGSGTRLTVV.